The 10 T cell receptor beta chains below come from one sample, sequenced in a study of T cell responses to AZD1222 COVID-19 vaccine. TCRdb's table, derived via immunoSEQ multiplex PCR, lists solely in-frame clones and lacks some. The repertoire includes 150,000 or so clones, under 90% of them detected once, and 20% to 25% sits in the top ten. The specimen comprised peripheral blood, sampled on day 0 of AZD1222 vaccination. Receptors originate from an adult in good health.

The J gene is TRBJ2-3, the V gene TRBV11-2; D is uncertain. Germline CDR1 is SGHAT and CDR2 is FQNNGV. V was trimmed by 0 bases and J by 1 base, leaving 5 bases between them. This CDR3 has 14 residues. The CDR3 nucleotides are TGTGCCAGCAGCTTAGATTCAGGCACAGATACGCAGTATTTT. The encoded protein is CASSLDSGTDTQYF.

The chain has TRBV15 and TRBJ1-3; D is ambiguous. Trimming left V 1 base short and J 2 bases short, with 6 bases between. The CDR3 is made up of 14 amino acids. Germline CDR1 is LNHNV and CDR2 is YYDKDF (reference sequence). Here the CDR3 reads CATSRGTAGNTIYF. CDR3 DNA: TGTGCCACCAGCAGAGGAACTGCTGGAAACACCATATATTTT.

Remarks on this clone: The junction departs from the called germline gene at one end, perhaps through a read error. The J gene is TRBJ2-7, the V gene TRBV28; 9 bases line up with TRBD1. CDR3 size: 13 residues. Germline CDR1 and CDR2: MDHEN and SYDVKM. CDR3 nucleotides: TGTGCCTGCAGGGGACAGGGAACCTACGAGCAGTACTTC. Amino acids: CACRGQGTYEQYF. Full variable domain (outside the CDR3, taken from reference TRBV28 and TRBJ2-7): DVKVTQSSRYLVKRTGEKVFLECVQDMDHENMFWYRQDPGLGLRLIYFSYDVKMKEKGDIPEGYSVSREKKERFSLILESASTNQTSMYLCACRGQGTYEQYFGPGTRLTVT.

The chain is built from TRBV7-2 and TRBJ1-4; a weak D match, TRBD1 (5 bases). Per germline, CDR1 SGHTA and CDR2 FQGNSA. V gave up 5 bases and J gave up 2 bases, with 18 bases separating them. There are 17 residues in the CDR3. The CDR3 bases are TGTGCCAGCAGCAAAAACCAGGGTTCGAGGACTAATGAAAAACTGTTTTTT. Protein: CASSKNQGSRTNEKLFF. The whole variable domain, remainder taken from reference TRBV7-2 and TRBJ1-4, is GAGVSQSPSNKVTEKGKDVELRCDPISGHTALYWYRQSLGQGLEFLIYFQGNSAPDKSGLPSDRFSAERTGGSVSTLTIQRTQQEDSAVYLCASSKNQGSRTNEKLFFGSGTQLSVL.

This chain joins TRBV29-1 and TRBJ1-2; perhaps TRBD1 as D (6 bases). Germline CDR1 SQVTM, CDR2 ANQGSEA. The CDR3 has 12 residues. Trimming pared 4 bases from V and 4 bases from J, leaving 10 bases between. The CDR3 reads CSVGTEIYGYTF. The CDR3 DNA sequence: TGCAGCGTTGGGACAGAGATCTATGGCTACACCTTC.

This chain joins TRBV2 and TRBJ1-2, with D hard to call. CDR1 is SNHLY and CDR2 is FYNNEI in the germline V gene. V gave up 3 bases and J gave up 8 bases, with 10 bases separating them. The CDR3 length is 12 residues. CDR3 DNA: TGTGCCAGCAGTGATCGAGTACGGGGCTACACCTTC. Its protein product is CASSDRVRGYTF.

The genes are TRBV11-3 and TRBJ2-2, with D possibly TRBD1 on 5 matching bases. The V and J ends lost 5 bases and 4 bases respectively, with 17 bases between them. CDR1 SGHNT and CDR2 YENEEA come from the germline V gene. The CDR3 contains 16 residues. The DNA of the CDR3 is TGTGCCAGCAGCACATGGACACAGGAGTTCACCGGGGAGCTGTTTTTT. It specifies CASSTWTQEFTGELFF. The whole variable domain, filled in from reference TRBV11-3 and TRBJ2-2, reads EAGVVQSPRYKIIEKKQPVAFWCNPISGHNTLYWYLQNLGQGPELLIRYENEEAVDDSQLPKDRFSAERLKGVDSTLKIQPAELGDSAVYLCASSTWTQEFTGELFFGEGSRLTVL.

V gene TRBV10-3 combines with J gene TRBJ2-5, with D perhaps TRBD1 or TRBD2 (5 bases each). V lost 4 bases to trimming and J lost 2 bases, with 23 bases between them. Germline V gene sequence: CDR1 ENHRY, CDR2 SYGVKD. This CDR3 comprises 18 residues. In DNA form, the CDR3 reads TGTGCCATCAGTGCCTCTACGGGACGGGTAGAGGGACAAGAGACCCAGTACTTC. Translation: CAISASTGRVEGQETQYF.

This chain joins TRBV28 and TRBJ1-4, with a tentative D call TRBD1 (6 bases). Trimming shortened V by 6 bases and J by 3 bases, and 14 bases separated the two germline ends. The CDR3 sequence is 15 residues long. Germline loops: CDR1 MDHEN, CDR2 SYDVKM. The CDR3 DNA sequence: TGTGCCAGCAGCGAATTGGACAGCTCTAATGAAAAACTGTTTTTT. Protein: CASSELDSSNEKLFF.

The rearrangement links TRBV25-1 to TRBJ1-5; D is uncertain. The CDR3 is 17 residues long. Germline V lookup: CDR1 MGHDK, CDR2 SYGVNS. Trimming pared 3 bases from V and 5 bases from J, leaving 20 bases between. The CDR3 protein is CASSDRTLRVVHQPQHF. The CDR3 DNA sequence: TGTGCCAGCAGTGATCGTACTCTACGGGTGGTGCATCAGCCCCAGCATTTT. Complete variable domain (other parts from reference TRBV25-1 and TRBJ1-5): EADIYQTPRYLVIGTGKKITLECSQTMGHDKMYWYQQDPGMELHLIHYSYGVNSTEKGDLSSESTVSRIRTEHFPLTLESARPSHTSQYLCASSDRTLRVVHQPQHFGDGTRLSIL.